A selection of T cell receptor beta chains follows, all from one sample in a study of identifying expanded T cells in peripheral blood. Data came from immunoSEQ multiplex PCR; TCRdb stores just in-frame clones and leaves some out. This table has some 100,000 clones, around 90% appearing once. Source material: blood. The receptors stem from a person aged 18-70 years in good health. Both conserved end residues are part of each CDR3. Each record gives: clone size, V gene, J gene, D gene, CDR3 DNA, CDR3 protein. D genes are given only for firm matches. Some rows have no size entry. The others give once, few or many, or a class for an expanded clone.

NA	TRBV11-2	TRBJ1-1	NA	TGTGCCAGCAGCCGAGGGACCATGAACACTGAAGCTTTCTTT	CASSRGTMNTEAFF
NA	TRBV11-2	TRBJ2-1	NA	TGTGCCAGCAGCGCTCAGCGGGGACAGTACAATGAGCAGTTCTTC	CASSAQRGQYNEQFF
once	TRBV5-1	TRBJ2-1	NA	TGCGCCAGCACCCCGGGGGTACGAAATGAGCAGTTCTTC	CASTPGVRNEQFF
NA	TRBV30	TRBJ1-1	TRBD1	TGTGCCTGGAGTAGGCAGGGGGGCACTGAAGCTTTCTTT	CAWSRQGGTEAFF
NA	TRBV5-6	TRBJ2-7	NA	TGTGCCAGCAGCTTGGGTGGATGGGACTACGAGCAGTACTTC	CASSLGGWDYEQYF
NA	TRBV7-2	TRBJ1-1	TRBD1	TGTGCCAGCAGCTTAGCGAACAGAGGGGGCTTCACTGAAGCTTTCTTT	CASSLANRGGFTEAFF
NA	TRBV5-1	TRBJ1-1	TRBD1	TGCGCCAGCAGCTTGGGACAGGGGACCGCTGAAGCTTTCTTT	CASSLGQGTAEAFF
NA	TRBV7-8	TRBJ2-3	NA	TGTGCCAGCAGCTCGCGAATGGGGGGGCCCACAGATACGCAGTATTTT	CASSSRMGGPTDTQYF
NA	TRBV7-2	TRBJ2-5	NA	TGTGCCAGCAGTCCAATCCAGGTTCGGGAGACCCAGTACTTC	CASSPIQVRETQYF
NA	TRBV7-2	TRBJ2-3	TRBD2	TGTGCCAGCAGCTGGCTAGCGGGGGTCACAGATACGCAGTATTTT	CASSWLAGVTDTQYF
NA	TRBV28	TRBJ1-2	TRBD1	TGTGCCAGCAGTTCCGGGACAGGAACCTATGGCTACACCTTC	CASSSGTGTYGYTF
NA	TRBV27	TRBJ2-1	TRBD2	TGTGCCAGCAAGCGAGGGACTAGCGGATACTCCTACAATGAGCAGTTCTTC	CASKRGTSGYSYNEQFF
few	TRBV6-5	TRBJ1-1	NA	TGTGCCAGCATCCCTCAGACAGCGAACACTGAAGCTTTCTTT	CASIPQTANTEAFF
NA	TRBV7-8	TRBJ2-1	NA	TGTGCCAGCAGCCGCGGGGCCACCTACAATGAGCAGTTCTTC	CASSRGATYNEQFF